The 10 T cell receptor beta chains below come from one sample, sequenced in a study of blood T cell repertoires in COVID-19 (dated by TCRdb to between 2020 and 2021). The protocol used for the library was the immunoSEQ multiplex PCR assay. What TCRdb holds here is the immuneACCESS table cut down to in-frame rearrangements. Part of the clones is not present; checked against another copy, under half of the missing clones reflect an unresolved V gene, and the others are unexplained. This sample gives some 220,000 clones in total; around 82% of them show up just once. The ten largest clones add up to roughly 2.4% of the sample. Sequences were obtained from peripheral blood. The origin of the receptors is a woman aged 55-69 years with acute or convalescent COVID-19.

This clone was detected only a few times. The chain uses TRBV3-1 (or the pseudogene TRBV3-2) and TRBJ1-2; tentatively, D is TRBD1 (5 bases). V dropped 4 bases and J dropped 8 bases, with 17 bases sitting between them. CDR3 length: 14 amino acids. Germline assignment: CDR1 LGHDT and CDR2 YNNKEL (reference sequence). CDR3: CASSLPNLAGGYTF. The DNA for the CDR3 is TGTGCCAGCAGCCTCCCAAACTTAGCAGGGGGCTACACCTTC.

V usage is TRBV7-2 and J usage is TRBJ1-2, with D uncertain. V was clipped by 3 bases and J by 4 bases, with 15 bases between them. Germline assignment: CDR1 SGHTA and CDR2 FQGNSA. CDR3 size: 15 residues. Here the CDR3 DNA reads TGTGCCAGCAGCTTTGCGGGGAGTAGCGTCTATGGCTACACCTTC. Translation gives CASSFAGSSVYGYTF.

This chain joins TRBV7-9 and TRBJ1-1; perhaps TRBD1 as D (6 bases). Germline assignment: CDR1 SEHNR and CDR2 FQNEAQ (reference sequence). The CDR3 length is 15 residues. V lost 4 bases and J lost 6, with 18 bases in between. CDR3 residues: CASSSYRDTVSEAFF. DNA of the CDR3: TGTGCCAGCAGCTCGTACCGGGACACGGTCTCTGAAGCTTTCTTT.

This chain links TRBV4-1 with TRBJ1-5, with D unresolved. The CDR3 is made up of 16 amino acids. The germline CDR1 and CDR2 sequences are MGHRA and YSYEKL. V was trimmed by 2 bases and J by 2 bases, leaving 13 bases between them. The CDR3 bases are TGCGCCAGCAGCCAATATGCGGCGGGTGGCAATCAGCCCCAGCATTTT. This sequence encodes CASSQYAAGGNQPQHF.

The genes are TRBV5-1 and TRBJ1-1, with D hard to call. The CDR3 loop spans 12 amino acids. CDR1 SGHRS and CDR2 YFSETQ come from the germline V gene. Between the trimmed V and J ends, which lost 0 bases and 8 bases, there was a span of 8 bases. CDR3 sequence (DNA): TGCGCCAGCAGCTTGGGAACAGAAGAAGCTTTCTTT. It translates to CASSLGTEEAFF.

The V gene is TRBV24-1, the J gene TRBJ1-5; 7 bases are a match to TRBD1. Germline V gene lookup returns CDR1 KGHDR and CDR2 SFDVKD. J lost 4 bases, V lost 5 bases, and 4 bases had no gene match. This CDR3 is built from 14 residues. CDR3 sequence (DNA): TGTGCCACCAGTGCCGCAGGGGGGAATCAGCCCCAGCATTTT. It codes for CATSAAGGNQPQHF.

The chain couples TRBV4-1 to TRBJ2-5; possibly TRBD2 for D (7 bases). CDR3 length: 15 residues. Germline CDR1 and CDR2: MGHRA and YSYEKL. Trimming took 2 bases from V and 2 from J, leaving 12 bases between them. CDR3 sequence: CASSQWGGPQETQYF. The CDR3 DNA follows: TGCGCCAGCAGCCAATGGGGGGGGCCTCAAGAGACCCAGTACTTC.

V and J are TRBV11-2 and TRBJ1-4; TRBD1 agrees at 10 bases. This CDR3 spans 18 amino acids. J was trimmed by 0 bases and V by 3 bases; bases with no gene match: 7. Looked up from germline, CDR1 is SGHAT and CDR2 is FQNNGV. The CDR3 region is CASSLRTGGYATNEKLFF. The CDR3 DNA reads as TGTGCCAGCAGCTTGAGGACAGGGGGGTATGCAACTAATGAAAAACTGTTTTTT.

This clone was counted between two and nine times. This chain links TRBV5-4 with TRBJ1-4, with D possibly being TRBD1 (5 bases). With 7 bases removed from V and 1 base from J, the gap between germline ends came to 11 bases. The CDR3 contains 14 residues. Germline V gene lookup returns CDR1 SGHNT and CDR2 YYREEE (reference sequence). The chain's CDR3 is CASASGLTNEKLFF. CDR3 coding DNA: TGTGCCAGCGCATCAGGGTTAACTAATGAAAAACTGTTTTTT. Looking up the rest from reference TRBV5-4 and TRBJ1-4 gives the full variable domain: ETGVTQSPTHLIKTRGQQVTLRCSSQSGHNTVSWYQQALGQGPQFIFQYYREEENGRGNFPPRFSGLQFPNYSSELNVNALELDDSALYLCASASGLTNEKLFFGSGTQLSVL.

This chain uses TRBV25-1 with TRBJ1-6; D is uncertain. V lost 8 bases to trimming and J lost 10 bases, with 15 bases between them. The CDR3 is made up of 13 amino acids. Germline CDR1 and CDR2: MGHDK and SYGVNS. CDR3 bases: TGTGCCAGCTCGGCGGGCAGTGCCTCACCCCTCCACTTT. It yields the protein CASSAGSASPLHF.